This T cell receptor beta chain was identified in a study of CD8 T cells in Susac syndrome. Study background: Patients with Susac syndrome, at blood draw, were therapy-naive, on corticosteroids, or on intravenous immunoglobulin alone.

Random hexamers were used to reverse transcribe about 0.5 to 1 ug of RNA. TCRdb re-analysed the immunoSEQ multiplex PCR reads in MiXCR, keeping a single row per CDR3 protein. The sample includes under 200,000 distinct CDR3 sequences, about 91% of them seen just once. Germline CDR1 MGHRA, CDR2 YSYEKL. This CDR3 is 15 amino acids long. V lost 3 bases, J lost 5 bases, and 5 bases stayed unmatched. The chain recombines TRBV4-1 with TRBJ2-7; 12 nucleotides agree with TRBD2. The sequence was obtained from a human donor with Susac syndrome. Source material: CD4+ T cells from PBMCs. CDR3 loop: CASSQYTSGRNEQYF. The CDR3 DNA reads TGCGCCAGCAGCCAGTATACTAGCGGGAGGAACGAGCAGTACTTC.